The rows below give T cell receptor beta chains drawn from one sample of a study of cytomegalovirus exposure and HLA in healthy donors. Sequencing used immunoSEQ multiplex PCR; TCRdb keeps in-frame clones, though not all of them. The sample lists 70,000 to 100,000 clones; roughly 67% were seen once. Sequencing was carried out using PBMCs. These receptors originate from a woman aged 50 to 60 in good health and CMV-seropositive. Both conserved end residues are part of each CDR3. The D gene is left open where the match is weak. Where a row states a size, it is once, few, many or the class of an expanded clone; other rows omit it.

V: TRBV4-1; D: TRBD1; size: NA; J: TRBJ2-3; CDR3: CASSQDQTRDSNTDTQYF; DNA: TGCGCCAGCAGCCAAGACCAAACTCGGGACAGCAACACAGATACGCAGTATTTT
V: TRBV5-1; D: NA; size: NA; J: TRBJ2-1; CDR3: CASADTSYNEQFF; DNA: TGCGCCAGCGCAGATACCTCCTACAATGAGCAGTTCTTC
V: TRBV30; D: TRBD2; size: few; J: TRBJ2-3; CDR3: CASSGLAATQYF; DNA: TGTGCCTCCTCGGGACTAGCGGCTACGCAGTATTTT
V: TRBV9; D: TRBD2; size: NA; J: TRBJ2-3; CDR3: CASSTRTSGVETQYF; DNA: TGTGCCAGCAGCACACGGACTAGCGGGGTAGAGACGCAGTATTTT
V: TRBV20-1; D: NA; size: NA; J: TRBJ2-1; CDR3: CSAAPRDEQFF; DNA: TGCAGTGCTGCCCCGAGGGATGAGCAGTTCTTC
V: TRBV19; D: NA; size: few; J: TRBJ2-5; CDR3: CASSIGWGDGETQYF; DNA: TGTGCCAGTAGTATAGGATGGGGGGATGGGGAGACCCAGTACTTC
V: TRBV7-2; D: NA; size: NA; J: TRBJ1-2; CDR3: CASTLTGGFGYTF; DNA: TGTGCCAGCACCCTAACCGGAGGGTTTGGCTACACCTTC
V: TRBV27; D: TRBD1; size: NA; J: TRBJ1-4; CDR3: CASSLLGQGEEKLFF; DNA: TGTGCCAGCAGTTTACTGGGACAGGGAGAAGAAAAACTGTTTTTT
V: TRBV7-9; D: TRBD1; size: once; J: TRBJ2-7; CDR3: CASSSTGSYEQYF; DNA: TGTGCCAGCAGCTCGACAGGGTCCTACGAGCAGTACTTC
V: TRBV5-6; D: TRBD2; size: NA; J: TRBJ2-7; CDR3: CASSPGGERANEQYF; DNA: TGTGCCAGCAGCCCGGGAGGGGAGAGGGCCAACGAGCAGTACTTC